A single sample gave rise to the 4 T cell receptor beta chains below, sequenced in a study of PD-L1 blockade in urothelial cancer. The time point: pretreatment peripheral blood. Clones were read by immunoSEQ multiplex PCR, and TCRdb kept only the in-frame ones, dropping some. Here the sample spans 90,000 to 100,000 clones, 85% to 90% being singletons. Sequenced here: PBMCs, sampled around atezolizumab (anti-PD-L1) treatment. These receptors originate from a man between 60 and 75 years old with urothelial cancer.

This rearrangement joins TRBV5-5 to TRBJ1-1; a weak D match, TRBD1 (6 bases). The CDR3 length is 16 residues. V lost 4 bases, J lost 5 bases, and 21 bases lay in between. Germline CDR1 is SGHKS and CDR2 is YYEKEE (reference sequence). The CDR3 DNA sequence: TGTGCCAGCAGCCGGGGCGGGGGCCCCCTCGGAACTGAAGCTTTCTTT. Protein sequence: CASSRGGGPLGTEAFF. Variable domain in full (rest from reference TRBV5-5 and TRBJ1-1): DAGVTQSPTHLIKTRGQQVTLRCSPISGHKSVSWYQQVLGQGPQFIFQYYEKEERGRGNFPDRFSARQFPNYSSELNVNALLLGDSALYLCASSRGGGPLGTEAFFGQGTRLTVV.

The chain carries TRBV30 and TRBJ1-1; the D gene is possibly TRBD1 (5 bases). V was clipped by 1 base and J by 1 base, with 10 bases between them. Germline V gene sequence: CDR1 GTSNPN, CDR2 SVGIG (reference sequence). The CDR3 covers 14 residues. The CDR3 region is CAWSAQTANTEAFF. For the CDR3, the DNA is TGTGCCTGGAGTGCACAGACAGCGAACACTGAAGCTTTCTTT.

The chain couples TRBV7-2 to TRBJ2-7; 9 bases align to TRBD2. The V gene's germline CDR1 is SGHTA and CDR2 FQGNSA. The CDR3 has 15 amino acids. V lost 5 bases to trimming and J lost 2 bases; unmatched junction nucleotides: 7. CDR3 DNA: TGTGCCAGCAGCCGCGGGAGGGGAGGTCCCTACGAGCAGTACTTC. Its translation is CASSRGRGGPYEQYF.

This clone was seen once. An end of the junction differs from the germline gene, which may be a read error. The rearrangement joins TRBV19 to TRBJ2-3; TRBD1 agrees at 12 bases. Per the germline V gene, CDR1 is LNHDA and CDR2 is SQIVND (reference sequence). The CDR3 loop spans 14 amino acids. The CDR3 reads CASSNPGDRGRSIF. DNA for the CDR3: TGTGCCAGTAGCAACCCCGGGGACAGGGGGCGAAGCATCTTT.